This T cell receptor beta chain was recovered during a study of response to subunit inactivated influenza vaccine. Study results and limitations: Few new T cells, the authors suggested, are recruited by each seasonal influenza vaccination.

This clonotype was seen a handful of times. The antigen remains undetermined. TCRdb itself ran the RT-PCR reads through MiXCR, one entry per CDR3 protein. The sample shows approximately 520,000 distinct CDR3 sequences, approximately 15% of them seen only once. V shed 4 bases and J shed 7 bases, with 13 bases lying between them. Germline CDR1 reads LGHDT; CDR2 reads YNNKEL (reference sequence). The CDR3 consists of 13 residues. This specimen consisted of CD4+ T cells sorted from PBMCs, obtained 23 months after vaccination. The V call is TRBV3-1, the J call TRBJ1-2; D not resolved. This receptor was obtained from a man aged 50-75 years who received an inactivated influenza vaccine. CDR3: CASSRPEDGGYTF. For the CDR3, the DNA is TGTGCCAGCAGCCGGCCAGAGGATGGTGGCTACACCTTC.